Here is one T cell receptor beta chain with its context. Its antigen is undetermined. The J segment lost 7 bases and the V segment lost 0 bases, leaving 8 bases of the junction unmatched. Looked up from germline, CDR1 is SGHNT and CDR2 is YYREEE (reference sequence). The CDR3 sequence is 15 residues long. This sample was taken from a study of T cells after yellow fever vaccination. The study's findings and limits: Most primary-vaccination clones reappeared after the booster (around 95% CD4, around 88% CD8).

As TCR cDNA was made by 5'RACE template switching, a universal primer site and UMIs were added. MiXCR was run by TCRdb on the 5' RACE reads, yielding one entry per CDR3 protein. The data contain more than 350,000 distinct CDR3 sequences, around a tenth of them seen just once; the ten biggest clones take up around 19%. The chain carries TRBV5-4 and TRBJ2-3, with TRBD1 identical over 7 bases. This specimen consisted of PBMCs, obtained on the day of the first yellow fever vaccination. The receptor's source is a man between 18 and 35 years old who received the YFV17D yellow fever vaccine. This CDR3 is CASSLDGTAHNTQYF. Here the CDR3 DNA reads TGTGCCAGCAGCTTGGACGGGACAGCACATAATACGCAGTATTTT.